This entry concerns a single T cell receptor (beta chain). No antigen is known for it. The data are from a study of cytomegalovirus exposure and HLA in healthy donors. Primers included in the PCR were 60 Vbeta and 13 Jbeta primers. Profiled with immunoSEQ multiplex PCR; TCRdb holds only in-frame clones, not every one. This sample yields roughly 130,000 clones, of which approximately 57% are seen a single time; approximately 1.7% belongs to the top ten. Study conclusions and caveats: Reported results showed that the classifier diagnosed cytomegalovirus status with high specificity and sensitivity. A missense DCLRE1C variant was associated with V- and J-gene trimming of TCR beta chains in a later analysis, and an independent cohort replicated the association.

The germline V gene has CDR1 MNHNS and CDR2 SASEGT. The CDR3 sequence is 14 residues long. The junction had 5 bases not matched to a gene; V was cut back by 8 bases and J by 3 bases. The TCR sequence derives from a male donor in good health and CMV-seronegative. Sequenced material: PBMCs. J is TRBJ2-2 and V is TRBV6-1; 8 bases fit TRBD2. For the CDR3, the DNA is TGTGCCAGCGGAGCGGGGGCGGACACCGGGGAGCTGTTTTTT. Translating gives CASGAGADTGELFF.